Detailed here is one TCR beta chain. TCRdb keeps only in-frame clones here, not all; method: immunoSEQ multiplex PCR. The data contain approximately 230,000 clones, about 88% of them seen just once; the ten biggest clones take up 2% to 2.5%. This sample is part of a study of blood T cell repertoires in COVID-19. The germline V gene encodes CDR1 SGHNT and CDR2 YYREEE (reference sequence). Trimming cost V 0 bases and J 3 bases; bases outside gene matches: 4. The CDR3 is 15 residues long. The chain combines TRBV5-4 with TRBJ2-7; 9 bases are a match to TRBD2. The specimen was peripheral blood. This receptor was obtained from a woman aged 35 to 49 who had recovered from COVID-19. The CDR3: CASSLGGLAVYEQYF. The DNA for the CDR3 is TGTGCCAGCAGCTTGGGGGGACTAGCTGTCTACGAGCAGTACTTC.